This T cell receptor (beta chain) was retrieved from a study of T cells in Graves' hyperthyroidism and ophthalmopathy. Study-wide context: Peripheral blood was taken when the disease was first diagnosed, before any treatment began. Study-level results: Most clonotypes that expanded in the thyroid above 0.001 also showed up in blood.

For this clonotype: Its antigen is still unknown.

CDR1 is SEHNR, CDR2 FQNEAQ, per germline (reference sequence). The CDR3 is 13 residues long. The V gene lost 1 base and the J gene lost 10 bases, with 13 bases spanning the gap. From RNA transcripts, TCR beta CDR3 regions were amplified. The HTBI primer set drove a first-round RT-PCR of the TCR CDR3. TCRdb re-called the multiplex PCR reads through MiXCR, storing one row per CDR3 protein. There are some 360,000 distinct CDR3 sequences in the sample; 15% to 20% occur only once, and roughly a sixth lies in the top ten. A patient was excluded if there was uncontrolled infection, other autoimmune disease, pregnancy or lactation.

The V call is TRBV7-9, the J call TRBJ1-1; a weak D match, TRBD1 (5 bases). The sequenced material came from blood. The origin of this receptor is a woman aged 40-49 years with Graves' ophthalmopathy. CDR3: CASSLDGDYGAFF. The CDR3, as DNA: TGTGCCAGCAGCTTAGATGGGGACTACGGAGCTTTCTTT.